The 11 T cell receptor beta chains below come from one sample, sequenced in a study of Graves' ophthalmopathy and Graves' hyperthyroidism. RNA served as the template for amplifying TCR beta CDR3 regions. Investigators did first-round RT-PCR with HTBI primers, then second-round multiplex PCR. Each CDR3 protein gets one entry after TCRdb re-called the multiplex PCR reads with MiXCR. The sample lists 400,000 to 450,000 distinct CDR3 sequences; around 21% were seen once. Sample: peripheral blood. These TCRs come from a woman younger than 30 with stable Graves' hyperthyroidism.

This clonotype was seen at least ten times. The chain recombines TRBV6-1 with TRBJ2-5; D ambiguous. V dropped 2 bases and J dropped 2 bases, with 6 bases sitting between them. The CDR3 spans 13 residues. Germline CDR1 reads MNHNS; CDR2 reads SASEGT. The CDR3 here is CASSEQVQETQYF. The CDR3 DNA sequence: TGTGCCAGCAGTGAACAGGTACAAGAGACCCAGTACTTC.

The gene calls are TRBV30 and TRBJ1-1, with D perhaps TRBD1 (5 bases). The CDR3 spans 13 residues. Per germline, CDR1 GTSNPN and CDR2 SVGIG (reference sequence). V shed 2 bases and J shed 5 bases, with 12 bases lying between them. As DNA, the CDR3 is TGTGCCTGGAGTCCCAAAGGGGCGACTGAAGCTTTCTTT. Protein: CAWSPKGATEAFF.

This clonotype was picked up many times. The chain employs TRBV5-6 and TRBJ2-7; 10 bases match TRBD1. Germline V gene lookup returns CDR1 SGHDT and CDR2 YYEEEE. Trimming removed 3 bases from V and 5 bases from J; junction bases left unmatched: 14. The CDR3 covers 17 residues. CDR3 amino acids: CASSSETFTGTGDEQYF. CDR3 sequence (DNA): TGTGCCAGCAGCTCCGAAACTTTCACCGGGACAGGGGACGAGCAGTACTTC.

The rearrangement uses TRBV27 and TRBJ2-7; D may be TRBD1 or TRBD2 (5 bases each). V was clipped by 5 bases and J by 1 base, with 15 bases between them. Germline CDR1 MNHEY, CDR2 SMNVEV (reference sequence). The CDR3 has 15 amino acids. CDR3 DNA: TGTGCCAGCAGTCACCCCCGGGGCCCTTCCTACGAGCAGTACTTC. This encodes CASSHPRGPSYEQYF.

About this clonotype itself: This is likely a read error, given that the CDR3 carries no conserved phenylalanine or tryptophan at its end. The chain has TRBV27 and TRBJ1-2; D gene ambiguous. The CDR3 totals 14 residues. V lost 0 bases to trimming and J lost 1 base, with 6 bases between them. CDR1 MNHEY and CDR2 SMNVEV come from the germline V gene (reference sequence). The CDR3 DNA follows: TGTGCCAGCAGTTTATCGAAGTATAACTATGGCTACACCTAC. Amino acids: CASSLSKYNYGYTY.

This clonotype has a count of ten or more. The V gene is TRBV2, the J gene TRBJ2-7; a weak D match, TRBD2 (5 bases). Trimming took 1 base from V and 3 from J, leaving 16 bases between them. Germline V gene data show CDR1 as SNHLY and CDR2 as FYNNEI. This CDR3 is built from 16 residues. CDR3 amino acids: CASSEVGRGDRYEQYF. As DNA, the CDR3 is TGTGCCAGCAGTGAAGTCGGCCGGGGTGACCGCTACGAGCAGTACTTC. The variable domain in full, with the rest retrieved from reference TRBV2 and TRBJ2-7, is EPEVTQTPSHQVTQMGQEVILRCVPISNHLYFYWYRQILGQKVEFLVSFYNNEISEKSEIFDDQFSVERPDGSNFTLKIRSTKLEDSAMYFCASSEVGRGDRYEQYFGPGTRLTVT.

In its sample, this clonotype was seen many times. V usage is TRBV2 and J usage is TRBJ1-5; 10 bases match TRBD1. The trim removed 11 bases at V and 0 bases at J, leaving 1 base unmatched. This CDR3 has 13 amino acids. Per the germline V gene, CDR1 is SNHLY and CDR2 is FYNNEI. The CDR3 spells CAGQGDSNQPQHF. CDR3 in DNA: TGTGCCGGACAGGGGGATAGCAATCAGCCCCAGCATTTT.

In this sample, this clonotype turned up many times. The chain joins TRBV28 to TRBJ2-7; D is perhaps TRBD2 (6 bases). The germline CDR1 and CDR2 sequences are MDHEN and SYDVKM. This CDR3 is built from 15 residues. Trimming removed 6 bases from V and 1 base from J, with 16 bases in between. CDR3 amino acids: CASSPDPGGSYEQYF. The CDR3 DNA reads TGTGCCAGCAGCCCGGACCCCGGGGGATCCTACGAGCAGTACTTC. The full variable domain, its missing parts supplied by reference TRBV28 and TRBJ2-7, is DVKVTQSSRYLVKRTGEKVFLECVQDMDHENMFWYRQDPGLGLRLIYFSYDVKMKEKGDIPEGYSVSREKKERFSLILESASTNQTSMYLCASSPDPGGSYEQYFGPGTRLTVT.

This chain joins TRBV6-1 and TRBJ1-2, with a weak D call TRBD1 (5 bases). There are 16 residues in the CDR3. Germline CDR1 MNHNS, CDR2 SASEGT. The V gene lost 7 bases and the J gene lost 8 bases, with 26 bases spanning the gap. For the CDR3, the DNA is TGTGCCAGCACCACGCTTGGGACTACGCTTAGCTACGGCTACACCTTC. It encodes CASTTLGTTLSYGYTF.

The rearrangement uses TRBV27 and TRBJ2-7; the D gene is possibly TRBD2 (5 bases). With 5 bases removed from V and 1 base from J, the gap between germline ends came to 15 bases. The germline CDR1 and CDR2 sequences are MNHEY and SMNVEV (reference sequence). The CDR3 extends over 15 amino acids. The CDR3 here is CASSHSGLESYEQYF. The CDR3 nucleotides are TGTGCCAGCAGTCATTCCGGACTGGAATCCTACGAGCAGTACTTC.

This clonotype occurred once. Being one base from a much bigger clone, this may be a read error. CDR3 residues: CASSYFESYERYF. CDR3 DNA: TGTGCCAGCAGTTACTTCGAGTCCTACGAGCGGTACTTC. This chain connects TRBV6-2 or TRBV6-3 to TRBJ2-7; D call uncertain. The CDR3 runs to 13 residues. Germline CDR1 is MNHEY and CDR2 is SVGEGT.